The present TCR beta chain was sequenced within a study of blood T cell repertoires in COVID-19. Looking at the study overall: COVID-19 samples, acute and convalescent, were from the United States, Italy and Spain. Nucleic acid was either cDNA or gDNA, and it came from T cells, B-cell-depleted T cells, or PBMCs.

During active infection, Seattle patients enrolled and were then monitored through disease. Method: immunoSEQ multiplex PCR; TCRdb's copy keeps in-frame clones and lacks some. The sample shows 150,000 to 200,000 clones, 92% of them seen only once. The germline CDR1 and CDR2 sequences are MDHEN and SYDVKM. V gave up 5 bases and J gave up 4 bases; unmatched junction bases: 8. The CDR3 extends over 15 amino acids. V is TRBV28 and J is TRBJ1-2; 9 bases map to TRBD1. This clonotype originated in a man aged 25-45 years with COVID-19, enrolled during active disease. Sequenced input: peripheral blood. The CDR3 coding sequence is TGTGCCAGCAGTCTCCCGGGACAGGGAACCTATGGCTACACCTTC. It is translated as CASSLPGQGTYGYTF.